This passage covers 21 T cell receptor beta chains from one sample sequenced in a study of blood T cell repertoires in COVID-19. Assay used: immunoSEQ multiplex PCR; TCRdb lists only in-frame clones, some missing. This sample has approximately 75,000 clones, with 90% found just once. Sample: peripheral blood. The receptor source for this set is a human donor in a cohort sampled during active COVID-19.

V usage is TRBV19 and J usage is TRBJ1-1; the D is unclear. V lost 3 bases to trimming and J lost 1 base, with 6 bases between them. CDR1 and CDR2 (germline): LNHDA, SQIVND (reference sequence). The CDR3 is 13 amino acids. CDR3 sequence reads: CASSISQNTEAFF. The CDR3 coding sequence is TGTGCCAGTAGTATTAGTCAGAACACTGAAGCTTTCTTT.

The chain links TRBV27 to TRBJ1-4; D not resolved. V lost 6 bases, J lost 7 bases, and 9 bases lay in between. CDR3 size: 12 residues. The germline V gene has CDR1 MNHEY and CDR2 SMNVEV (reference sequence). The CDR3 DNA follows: TGTGCCAGCAGCCTCCGGGGTGAAAAACTGTTTTTT. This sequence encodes CASSLRGEKLFF.

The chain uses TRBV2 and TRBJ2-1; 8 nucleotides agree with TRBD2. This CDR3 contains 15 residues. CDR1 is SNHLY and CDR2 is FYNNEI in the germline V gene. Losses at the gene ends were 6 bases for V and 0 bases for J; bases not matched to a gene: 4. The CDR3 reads CASSASGGSYNEQFF. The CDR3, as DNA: TGTGCCAGCAGCGCGAGCGGGGGCTCCTACAATGAGCAGTTCTTC. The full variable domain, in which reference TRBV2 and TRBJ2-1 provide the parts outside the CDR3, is EPEVTQTPSHQVTQMGQEVILRCVPISNHLYFYWYRQILGQKVEFLVSFYNNEISEKSEIFDDQFSVERPDGSNFTLKIRSTKLEDSAMYFCASSASGGSYNEQFFGPGTRLTVL.

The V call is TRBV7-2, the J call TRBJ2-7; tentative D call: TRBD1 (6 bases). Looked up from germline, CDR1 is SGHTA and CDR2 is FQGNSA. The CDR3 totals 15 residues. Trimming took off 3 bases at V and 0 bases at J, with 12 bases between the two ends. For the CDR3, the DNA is TGTGCCAGCAGCTTTTGGACAGCTGACTCCTACGAGCAGTACTTC. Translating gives CASSFWTADSYEQYF. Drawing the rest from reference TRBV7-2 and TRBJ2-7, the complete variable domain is GAGVSQSPSNKVTEKGKDVELRCDPISGHTALYWYRQSLGQGLEFLIYFQGNSAPDKSGLPSDRFSAERTGGSVSTLTIQRTQQEDSAVYLCASSFWTADSYEQYFGPGTRLTVT.

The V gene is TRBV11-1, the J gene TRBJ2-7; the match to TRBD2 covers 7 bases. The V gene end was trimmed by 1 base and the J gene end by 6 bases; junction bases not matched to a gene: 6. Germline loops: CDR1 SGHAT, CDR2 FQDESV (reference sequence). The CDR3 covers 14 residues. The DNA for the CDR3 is TGTGCCAGCAGCTTAGTCATGCCGGGGGGCGAGCAGTACTTC. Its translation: CASSLVMPGGEQYF.

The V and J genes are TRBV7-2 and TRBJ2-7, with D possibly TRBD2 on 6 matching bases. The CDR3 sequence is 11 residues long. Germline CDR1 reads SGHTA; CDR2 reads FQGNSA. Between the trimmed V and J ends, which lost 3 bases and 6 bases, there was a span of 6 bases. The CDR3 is CASSFSGEQYF. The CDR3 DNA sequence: TGTGCCAGCAGCTTTAGCGGCGAGCAGTACTTC.

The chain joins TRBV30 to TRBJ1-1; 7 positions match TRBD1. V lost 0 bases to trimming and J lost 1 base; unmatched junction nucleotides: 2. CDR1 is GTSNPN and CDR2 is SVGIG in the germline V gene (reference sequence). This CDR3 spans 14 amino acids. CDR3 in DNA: TGTGCCTGGAGTGTCGGGACAGCGAACACTGAAGCTTTCTTT. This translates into CAWSVGTANTEAFF. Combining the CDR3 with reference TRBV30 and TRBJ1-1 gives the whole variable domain SQTIHQWPATLVQPVGSPLSLECTVEGTSNPNLYWYRQAAGRGLQLLFYSVGIGQISSEVPQNLSASRPQDRQFILSSKKLLLSDSGFYLCAWSVGTANTEAFFGQGTRLTVV.

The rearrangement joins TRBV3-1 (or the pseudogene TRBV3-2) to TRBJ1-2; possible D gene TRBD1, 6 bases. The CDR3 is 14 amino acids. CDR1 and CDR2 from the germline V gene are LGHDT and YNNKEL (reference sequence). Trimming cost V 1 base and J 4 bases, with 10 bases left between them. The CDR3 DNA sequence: TGTGCCAGCAGCCAAGCGGGGGGCGCCTATGGCTACACCTTC. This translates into CASSQAGGAYGYTF.

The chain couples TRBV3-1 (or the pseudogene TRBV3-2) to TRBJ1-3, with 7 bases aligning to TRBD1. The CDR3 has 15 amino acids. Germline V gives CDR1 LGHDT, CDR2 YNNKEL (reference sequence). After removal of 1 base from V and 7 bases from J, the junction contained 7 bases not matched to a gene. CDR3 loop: CASSQGGARGNTIYF. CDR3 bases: TGTGCCAGCAGCCAAGGAGGGGCCAGGGGGAACACCATATATTTT.

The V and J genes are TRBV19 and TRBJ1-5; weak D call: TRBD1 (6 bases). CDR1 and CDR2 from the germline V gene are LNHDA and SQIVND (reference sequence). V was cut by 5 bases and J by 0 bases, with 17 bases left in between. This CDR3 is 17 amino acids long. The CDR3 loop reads CASSGLGQGFSNQPQHF. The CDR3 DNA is TGTGCCAGTAGTGGTCTGGGGCAGGGGTTTAGCAATCAGCCCCAGCATTTT.

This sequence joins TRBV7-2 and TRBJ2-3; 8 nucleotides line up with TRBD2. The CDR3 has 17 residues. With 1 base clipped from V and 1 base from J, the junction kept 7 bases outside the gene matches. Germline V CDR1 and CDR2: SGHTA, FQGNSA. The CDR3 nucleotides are TGTGCCAGCAGCTTAGGTACGGGGGGGGCCCGCACAGATACGCAGTATTTT. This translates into CASSLGTGGARTDTQYF. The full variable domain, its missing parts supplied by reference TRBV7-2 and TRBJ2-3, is GAGVSQSPSNKVTEKGKDVELRCDPISGHTALYWYRQSLGQGLEFLIYFQGNSAPDKSGLPSDRFSAERTGGSVSTLTIQRTQQEDSAVYLCASSLGTGGARTDTQYFGPGTRLTVL.

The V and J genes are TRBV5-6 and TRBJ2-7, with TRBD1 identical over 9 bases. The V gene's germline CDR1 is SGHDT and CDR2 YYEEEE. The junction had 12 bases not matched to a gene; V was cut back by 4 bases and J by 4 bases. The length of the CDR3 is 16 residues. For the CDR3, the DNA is TGTGCCAGCAGCGAGGCTCGGGGGACAGGGTTTTACGAGCAGTACTTC. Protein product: CASSEARGTGFYEQYF.

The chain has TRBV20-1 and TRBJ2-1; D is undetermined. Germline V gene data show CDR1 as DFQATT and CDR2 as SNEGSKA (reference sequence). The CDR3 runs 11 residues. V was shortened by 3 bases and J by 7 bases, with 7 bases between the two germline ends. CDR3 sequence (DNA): TGCAGTGCTAGCTATTCGAATGAGCAGTTCTTC. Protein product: CSASYSNEQFF.

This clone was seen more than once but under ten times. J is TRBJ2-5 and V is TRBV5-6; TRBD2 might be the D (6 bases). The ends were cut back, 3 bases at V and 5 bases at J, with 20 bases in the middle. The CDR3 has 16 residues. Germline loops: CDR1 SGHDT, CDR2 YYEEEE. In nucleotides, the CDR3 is TGTGCCAGCAGCTCGGCCATGTCGGGTCGGGGGGAGACCCAGTACTTC. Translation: CASSSAMSGRGETQYF.

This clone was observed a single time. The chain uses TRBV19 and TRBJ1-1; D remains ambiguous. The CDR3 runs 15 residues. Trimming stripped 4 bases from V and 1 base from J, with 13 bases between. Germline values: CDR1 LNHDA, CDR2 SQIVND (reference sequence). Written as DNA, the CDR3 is TGTGCCAGTAGTACGGGCGGGGTTACGAACACTGAAGCTTTCTTT. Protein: CASSTGGVTNTEAFF.

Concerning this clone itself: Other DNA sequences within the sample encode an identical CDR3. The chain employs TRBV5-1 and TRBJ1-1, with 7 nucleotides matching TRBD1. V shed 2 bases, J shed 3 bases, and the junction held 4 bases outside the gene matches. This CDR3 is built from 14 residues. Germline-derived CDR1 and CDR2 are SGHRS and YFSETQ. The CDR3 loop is CASSFQGVDTEAFF. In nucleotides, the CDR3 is TGCGCCAGCAGCTTCCAGGGGGTAGACACTGAAGCTTTCTTT.

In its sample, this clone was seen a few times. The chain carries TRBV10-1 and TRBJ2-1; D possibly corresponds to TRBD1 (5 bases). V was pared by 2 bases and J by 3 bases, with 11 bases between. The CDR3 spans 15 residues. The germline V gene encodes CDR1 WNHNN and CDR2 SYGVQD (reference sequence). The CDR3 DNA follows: TGCGCCAGCAGTGAGCTGCAGGGTGGCTACAATGAGCAGTTCTTC. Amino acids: CASSELQGGYNEQFF.

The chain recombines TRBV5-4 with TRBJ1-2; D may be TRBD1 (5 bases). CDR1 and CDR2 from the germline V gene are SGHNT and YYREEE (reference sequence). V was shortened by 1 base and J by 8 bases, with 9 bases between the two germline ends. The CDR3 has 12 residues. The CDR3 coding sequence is TGTGCCAGCAGCTTGCCAGGGTTAGGCTACACCTTC. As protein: CASSLPGLGYTF.

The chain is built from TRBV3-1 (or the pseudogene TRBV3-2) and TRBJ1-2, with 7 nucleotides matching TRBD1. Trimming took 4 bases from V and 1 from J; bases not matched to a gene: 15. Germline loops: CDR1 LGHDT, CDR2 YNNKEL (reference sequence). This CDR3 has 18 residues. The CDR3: CASSPTDRAALNNYGYTF. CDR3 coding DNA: TGTGCCAGCAGCCCTACCGACAGGGCGGCTCTAAATAACTATGGCTACACCTTC.

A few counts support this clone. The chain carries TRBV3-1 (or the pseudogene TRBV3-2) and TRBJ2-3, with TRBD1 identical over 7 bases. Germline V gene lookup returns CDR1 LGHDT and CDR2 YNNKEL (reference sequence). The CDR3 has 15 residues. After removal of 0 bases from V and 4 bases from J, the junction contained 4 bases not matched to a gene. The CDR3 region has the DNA TGTGCCAGCAGCCAAGAAGGGACAGCTTCAGATACGCAGTATTTT. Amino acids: CASSQEGTASDTQYF.

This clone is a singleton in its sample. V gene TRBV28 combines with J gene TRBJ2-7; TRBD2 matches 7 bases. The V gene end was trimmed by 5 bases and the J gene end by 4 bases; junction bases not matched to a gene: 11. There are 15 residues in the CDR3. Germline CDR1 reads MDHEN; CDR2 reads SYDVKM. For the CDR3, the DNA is TGTGCCAGCAGTCTCTGGGGCGGGGGAGCTTACGAGCAGTACTTC. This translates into CASSLWGGGAYEQYF.